The present T cell receptor beta chain was sequenced within a study of blood T cell repertoires in COVID-19. Looking at the study overall: Spain, Italy and the United States supplied samples that represented acute and convalescent COVID-19.

CDR1 and CDR2 from the germline V gene are LGHDT and YNNKEL (reference sequence). V dropped 1 base and J dropped 3 bases, with 13 bases sitting between them. The CDR3 is 16 amino acids. Sequenced by immunoSEQ multiplex PCR; TCRdb stores in-frame clones only, minus some. The table has over 200,000 clones, approximately 80% seen once. The sample consisted of PBMCs or T cells enriched from blood (not recorded which). This chain connects TRBV3-1 (or the pseudogene TRBV3-2) to TRBJ2-1; the D gene is possibly TRBD2 (6 bases). The sequence derives from a man aged 35 to 55 who had recovered from COVID-19. This chain's CDR3 is CASSQGWLANYNEQFF. In DNA form, the CDR3 reads TGTGCCAGCAGCCAAGGGTGGCTAGCGAACTACAATGAGCAGTTCTTC.